These 32 T cell receptor beta chains were all obtained from the same sample, sequenced in a study of T-cell memory formation after mild COVID-19. One entry per CDR3 protein, called by TCRdb with MiXCR from the 5' RACE reads. The sample lists approximately 260,000 distinct CDR3 sequences; roughly 15% were seen once. The sample consisted of PBMCs or a T cell subset sorted from them (not recorded which). Source of these receptors: a man younger than 35 who had mild COVID-19 (a few samples of this study predate the infection). Cell type and time point are not known.

This clonotype was detected a few times. The chain links TRBV7-8 to TRBJ2-5; 10 bases line up with TRBD2. CDR1 and CDR2 from the germline V gene are SGHVS and FQNEAQ. CDR3 length: 19 amino acids. Trimming at V came to 2 bases and at J to 0 bases, leaving 12 bases not matched to a gene. This CDR3 is CASSLRSSGGFSYQETQYF. DNA for the CDR3: TGTGCCAGCAGCTTAAGGTCTAGCGGGGGATTCTCGTACCAAGAGACCCAGTACTTC.

The chain uses TRBV7-2 and TRBJ2-7, with D possibly TRBD1 on 6 matching bases. The CDR3 loop spans 15 amino acids. Trimming took off 0 bases at V and 3 bases at J, with 12 bases between the two ends. Germline CDR1 is SGHTA and CDR2 is FQGNSA. The CDR3 DNA sequence: TGTGCCAGCAGCTTAGCTGGCCAGGGGCGCTACGAGCAGTACTTC. Encoded protein: CASSLAGQGRYEQYF.

The chain has TRBV5-1 and TRBJ2-6; D is unresolved. Trimming removed 0 bases at V and 0 bases at J, with 7 bases between. The CDR3 length is 16 residues. From germline, CDR1 is SGHRS and CDR2 YFSETQ. In DNA, the CDR3 is TGCGCCAGCAGCTTGGAACCTAGCTCTGGGGCCAACGTCCTGACTTTC. This sequence encodes CASSLEPSSGANVLTF.

In nucleotides, the CDR3 is TGTGCCAGCAGCCTCCCGGGCAGGAGCTCTGGAAACACCATATATTTT. It yields the protein CASSLPGRSSGNTIYF. This chain uses TRBV5-4 with TRBJ1-3; D is unresolved. Trimming pared 4 bases from V and 0 bases from J, leaving 14 bases between. The CDR3 totals 16 residues. CDR1 is SGHNT, CDR2 YYREEE, per germline (reference sequence).

This clonotype showed up many times. The rearrangement joins TRBV18 to TRBJ1-5; 9 bases are a match to TRBD1. The CDR3 sequence is 14 residues long. V lost 4 bases, J lost 4 bases, and 2 bases stayed unmatched. CDR1 KGHSH and CDR2 LQKENI come from the germline V gene. The CDR3 DNA is TGTGCCAGCTCACGACAGGGGGGAAATCAGCCCCAGCATTTT. It specifies CASSRQGGNQPQHF.

This chain uses TRBV9 with TRBJ1-1; D is unclear. Trimming shortened V by 2 bases and J by 0 bases, and 14 bases separated the two germline ends. The CDR3 consists of 16 residues. The germline V gene has CDR1 SGDLS and CDR2 YYNGEE. The CDR3 is CASSVGLGGMNTEAFF. CDR3 in DNA: TGTGCCAGCAGCGTTGGCCTGGGAGGGATGAACACTGAAGCTTTCTTT. Together with reference TRBV9 and TRBJ1-1, the CDR3 gives the full variable domain: DSGVTQTPKHLITATGQRVTLRCSPRSGDLSVYWYQQSLDQGLQFLIQYYNGEERAKGNILERFSAQQFPDLHSELNLSSLELGDSALYFCASSVGLGGMNTEAFFGQGTRLTVV.

J is TRBJ1-4 and V is TRBV7-2, with D unclear. Trimming removed 3 bases from V and 8 bases from J, with 10 bases in between. Germline CDR1 and CDR2: SGHTA and FQGNSA. The CDR3 runs to 13 residues. The CDR3 region has the DNA TGTGCCAGCAGCTTTGCCGGGGTAGAAAAACTGTTTTTT. As protein: CASSFAGVEKLFF.

The chain has TRBV12-3 or TRBV12-4 and TRBJ1-5, with D unresolved. This CDR3 contains 13 residues. The V end lost 5 bases, the J end lost 7 bases, and 12 bases lay between the germline ends. Here the CDR3 reads CASSRTPLQPQHF. The CDR3 DNA reads as TGTGCCAGCAGTCGTACCCCCCTCCAGCCCCAGCATTTT.

This chain uses TRBV4-1 with TRBJ2-3; 7 bases align to TRBD2. The CDR3 has 13 residues. Per germline, CDR1 MGHRA and CDR2 YSYEKL. Trimming removed 7 bases from V and 2 bases from J; junction bases left unmatched: 3. CDR3 DNA: TGCGCCAGCAAGCGGGGAGTCACAGATACGCAGTATTTT. It codes for CASKRGVTDTQYF.

This chain links TRBV7-9 with TRBJ1-1, with D perhaps matching TRBD1 (5 bases). Trimming removed 1 base from V and 3 bases from J, with 18 bases in between. The CDR3 runs 17 residues. Germline V gives CDR1 SEHNR, CDR2 FQNEAQ (reference sequence). The CDR3 is CASSLGLTGGSDTEAFF. DNA of the CDR3: TGTGCCAGCAGCTTAGGCCTAACGGGGGGATCGGACACTGAAGCTTTCTTT.

This clonotype showed up just a few times. The chain joins TRBV9 to TRBJ2-3; D remains ambiguous. This CDR3 is 15 amino acids long. Germline V gene sequence: CDR1 SGDLS, CDR2 YYNGEE. V dropped 0 bases and J dropped 2 bases, with 10 bases sitting between them. CDR3 nucleotides: TGTGCCAGCAGCGTAGCAGCCCCGTCCACAGATACGCAGTATTTT. Translated, it gives CASSVAAPSTDTQYF.

The chain links TRBV5-4 to TRBJ2-7; possibly TRBD2 for D (7 bases). In germline, CDR1 is SGHNT, CDR2 YYREEE (reference sequence). Trimming took 2 bases from V and 3 from J, leaving 9 bases between them. The CDR3 is 13 residues long. The CDR3 loop is CASSLAGHYEQYF. CDR3 DNA: TGTGCCAGCAGCTTAGCGGGACACTACGAGCAGTACTTC.

This clonotype was counted between two and nine times. The chain couples TRBV5-1 to TRBJ1-1; D unclear. The CDR3 spans 14 residues. V gave up 0 bases and J gave up 3 bases, with 9 bases separating them. Germline CDR1 and CDR2: SGHRS and YFSETQ. The CDR3: CASSLEFTYTEAFF. The CDR3 DNA follows: TGCGCCAGCAGCTTGGAATTTACGTACACTGAAGCTTTCTTT. Variable domain in full (rest from reference TRBV5-1 and TRBJ1-1): KAGVTQTPRYLIKTRGQQVTLSCSPISGHRSVSWYQQTPGQGLQFLFEYFSETQRNKGNFPGRFSGRQFSNSRSEMNVSTLELGDSALYLCASSLEFTYTEAFFGQGTRLTVV.

This clonotype has just a few counts. This chain links TRBV10-2 with TRBJ1-1; no firm D call. Germline V lookup: CDR1 WSHSY, CDR2 SAAADI. The CDR3 covers 12 residues. V was trimmed by 5 bases and J by 0 bases, leaving 4 bases between them. CDR3 protein: CASSRVNTEAFF. The CDR3 DNA is TGCGCCAGCAGTAGAGTGAACACTGAAGCTTTCTTT.

This clonotype was detected ten times or more. V is TRBV5-1 and J is TRBJ2-3; 9 bases line up with TRBD2. The CDR3 is 18 residues long. J was trimmed by 2 bases and V by 0 bases; bases with no gene match: 10. Germline values: CDR1 SGHRS, CDR2 YFSETQ. In DNA form, the CDR3 reads TGCGCCAGCAGCTTGGGGTTAGCGGGGGCCACCCTCACAGATACGCAGTATTTT. It specifies CASSLGLAGATLTDTQYF.

The CDR3 spells CASRDRDPSPLHF. The DNA of the CDR3 is TGTGCCAGCAGGGACAGAGATCCGTCACCCCTCCACTTT. The chain couples TRBV2 to TRBJ1-6; possible D gene TRBD1, 6 bases. The CDR3 loop spans 13 amino acids. The germline CDR1 and CDR2 sequences are SNHLY and FYNNEI. V lost 6 bases and J 10 bases, leaving 13 bases between the germline ends.

This clonotype was observed a handful of times. The chain recombines TRBV5-4 with TRBJ2-5; 9 bases map to TRBD1. This CDR3 region has 16 residues. Germline lookup yields CDR1 SGHNT and CDR2 YYREEE (reference sequence). V trimming: 4 bases; J trimming: 2 bases; junction bases outside the gene matches: 9. Here the CDR3 DNA reads TGTGCCAGCAGCCTCGCCGGGACAGGGAGTCAAGAGACCCAGTACTTC. This gives the protein CASSLAGTGSQETQYF. Full variable domain (missing parts from reference TRBV5-4 and TRBJ2-5): ETGVTQSPTHLIKTRGQQVTLRCSSQSGHNTVSWYQQALGQGPQFIFQYYREEENGRGNFPPRFSGLQFPNYSSELNVNALELDDSALYLCASSLAGTGSQETQYFGPGTRLLVL.

In its sample, this clonotype was seen a few times. The rearrangement joins TRBV7-2 to TRBJ1-1; D gene unclear. The V and J ends lost 1 base and 2 bases respectively, with 2 bases between them. The CDR3 consists of 12 residues. Germline values: CDR1 SGHTA, CDR2 FQGNSA. For the CDR3, the DNA is TGTGCCAGCAGCTTAGACAACACTGAAGCTTTCTTT. This sequence encodes CASSLDNTEAFF.

This clonotype has a handful of counts. The chain combines TRBV27 with TRBJ1-1, with D tentatively TRBD1 (5 bases). The V gene lost 5 bases and the J gene lost 5 bases, with 18 bases spanning the gap. This CDR3 is built from 15 residues. Germline-derived CDR1 and CDR2 are MNHEY and SMNVEV (reference sequence). Here the CDR3 DNA reads TGTGCCAGCAGTAATGCCGGGACCCTGAGGACTGAAGCTTTCTTT. It translates to CASSNAGTLRTEAFF.

In its sample, this clonotype was seen a few times. The chain combines TRBV6-5 with TRBJ2-3; tentatively, D is TRBD2 (8 bases). V shed 8 bases and J shed 6 bases, with 21 bases lying between them. There are 15 residues in the CDR3. Germline V lookup: CDR1 MNHEY, CDR2 SVGAGI. The CDR3 sequence is CASGRGGGGYDTQYF. The DNA for the CDR3 is TGTGCCAGCGGGAGAGGGGGCGGGGGGTATGATACGCAGTATTTT.

This clonotype was found many times. V usage is TRBV28 and J usage is TRBJ1-1; no firm D call. V lost 5 bases and J lost 0, with 1 base in between. Germline values: CDR1 MDHEN, CDR2 SYDVKM. This CDR3 has 11 amino acids. The CDR3 region has the DNA TGTGCCAGCAGTGTGAACACTGAAGCTTTCTTT. Translated, it gives CASSVNTEAFF.

This clonotype showed up just a few times. V is TRBV7-9 and J is TRBJ2-7, with D possibly being TRBD2 (6 bases). From germline, CDR1 is SEHNR and CDR2 FQNEAQ (reference sequence). Trimming shortened V by 3 bases and J by 1 base, and 13 bases separated the two germline ends. This CDR3 contains 15 residues. The CDR3 spells CASSFLGTPSYEQYV. The CDR3 nucleotides are TGTGCCAGCAGCTTCTTGGGGACTCCATCCTACGAGCAGTACGTC.

The chain uses TRBV5-5 and TRBJ2-5; the D is unclear. The CDR3 totals 12 residues. V was clipped by 1 base and J by 5 bases, with 6 bases between them. The germline V gene encodes CDR1 SGHKS and CDR2 YYEKEE (reference sequence). For the CDR3, the DNA is TGTGCCAGCAGCTTGATGATCGAGACCCAGTACTTC. This encodes CASSLMIETQYF.

This clonotype has a handful of counts. The CDR3 region is CASSFGAGMNTGELFF. The CDR3 coding sequence is TGTGCCAGCAGCTTCGGAGCGGGTATGAACACCGGGGAGCTGTTTTTT. The gene calls are TRBV7-2 and TRBJ2-2; tentatively, D is TRBD2 (6 bases). From germline, CDR1 is SGHTA and CDR2 FQGNSA. The V end was cut by 3 bases, the J end by 1 base, with 12 bases between. The CDR3 totals 16 residues.

The table lists this clonotype with a few counts. The chain recombines TRBV4-2 with TRBJ2-5; tentatively, D is TRBD1 or TRBD2 (5 bases each). Deletions cut 1 base from V and 5 bases from J, with 26 bases between. In germline, CDR1 is LGHNA, CDR2 YNFKEQ. The CDR3 covers 19 residues. CDR3 nucleotides: TGTGCCAGCAGCCAAGTAGAGGGGTCAAACACCAACCCCCGGGAGACCCAGTACTTC. Its translation is CASSQVEGSNTNPRETQYF.

CDR3 in amino acids: CASIPAGSENYGYTF. Here the CDR3 DNA reads TGTGCCAGCATCCCGGCTGGTTCGGAGAACTATGGCTACACCTTC. The chain uses TRBV6-2 or TRBV6-3 and TRBJ1-2; D unclear. This CDR3 is 15 amino acids long. V dropped 7 bases and J dropped 2 bases, with 17 bases sitting between them. Germline V gene data show CDR1 as MNHEY and CDR2 as SVGEGT.

The V call is TRBV2, the J call TRBJ2-3; 7 bases are a match to TRBD1. V lost 6 bases and J lost 2; bases outside the gene matches: 5. This CDR3 is built from 14 residues. Germline loops: CDR1 SNHLY, CDR2 FYNNEI. The CDR3 DNA reads TGTGCCAGCAGGGCACAGGGGCTCACAGATACGCAGTATTTT. Amino acid sequence: CASRAQGLTDTQYF.

The chain carries TRBV7-9 and TRBJ2-3, with D uncertain. The CDR3 is made up of 13 amino acids. The V gene's germline CDR1 is SEHNR and CDR2 FQNEAQ (reference sequence). With 8 bases removed from V and 1 base from J, the gap between germline ends came to 10 bases. CDR3 nucleotides: TGTGCCAGCCTGCTTGGCGGCACAGATACGCAGTATTTT. The encoded protein is CASLLGGTDTQYF.

The chain couples TRBV9 to TRBJ2-5, with 7 bases identical to TRBD2. The germline gives CDR1 SGDLS, CDR2 YYNGEE. The CDR3 is 14 amino acids. The V and J ends lost 0 bases and 3 bases, in that order; junction bases with no gene match: 2. The CDR3 sequence is CASSVAGGEETQYF. As DNA, the CDR3 is TGTGCCAGCAGCGTAGCTGGGGGGGAAGAGACCCAGTACTTC.

The chain couples TRBV12-3 or TRBV12-4 to TRBJ2-3; weak D call: TRBD1 (6 bases). The V gene lost 7 bases and the J gene lost 6 bases, with 11 bases spanning the gap. This CDR3 is built from 12 residues. The CDR3: CASNFRGDTQYF. CDR3 coding DNA: TGTGCCAGCAATTTTAGGGGGGATACGCAGTATTTT.

This clonotype turned up a few times. This rearrangement joins TRBV15 to TRBJ2-7; D possibly matches TRBD1 or TRBD2 (5 bases each). V lost 4 bases to trimming and J lost 4 bases, with 11 bases between them. This CDR3 contains 13 residues. CDR1 and CDR2 (germline): LNHNV, YYDKDF (reference sequence). In DNA form, the CDR3 reads TGTGCCACCAGCACGGGACCGAAATACGAGCAGTACGTC. Amino acid sequence: CATSTGPKYEQYV.

The CDR3 coding sequence is TGTGCCAGCAGTTTATGGACTAGACGGAGTGAGCAGTTCTTC. This gives the protein CASSLWTRRSEQFF. The chain couples TRBV28 to TRBJ2-1; tentatively, D is TRBD2 (6 bases). CDR3 length equals 14 residues. Germline-derived CDR1 and CDR2 are MDHEN and SYDVKM. With 0 bases removed from V and 9 bases from J, the gap between germline ends came to 12 bases.